This T cell receptor (beta chain) came from a study of T cell repertoires in cytomegalovirus infection (dated by TCRdb to about 2019). Some background on the complete study: Donor HLA type was relevant to the analysis, as public TCR beta signatures indicated carriage of CMV infection together with the matching HLA type. On the study overall, not on this receptor specifically: The ex vivo response was dominated by HLA-C-restricted CMV-specific TCR beta clonotypes, which also provided the single most frequent clonotype in two of eight donors. In both this cohort and an independent cohort of 352 donors, the cumulative frequency of public TCR beta family members distinguished carriers of CMV infection plus the relevant HLA type.

Instrument on record: Illumina HiSeq 1500. TCRdb reran the public reads through fastp at Q25 and MiXCR, keeping productive beta chains. Each entry merges the rows of one CDR3 protein and shows their most common DNA and genes. In all, the sample holds 630,000 or so distinct CDR3 sequences, and 20% to 25% of those were seen once. The ten largest clonotypes hold around 8% of the sample. V is cut by 8 bases and J by 2 bases, and the space between the germline ends is 22 bases. From a lookup of the germline V gene, CDR1 and CDR2 are MNHEY and SVGEGT. Measured from the cysteine to the phenylalanine, the CDR3 is 17 residues long. The DNA shown is the 51-base CDR3, in frame from base 1. Regarding this clonotype: Its recognized antigen is unknown. Within one base of it there is no much larger clone, and no base qualities were kept.

The chain joins TRBV6-2 or TRBV6-3 to TRBJ2-1; D gene: possibly TRBD1, on 6 matching bases. The clonotype originates from a human donor in good health (CMV status not recorded). Some clones in this sample may be carry-over from other donors' samples. The sequenced sample was CD8+ T cells from PBMCs. Read as DNA, the sequence is TGTGCCAGCGCCGTAACTGAGACAGGCCGTCCCTACAATGAGCAGTTCTTC. Translation gives CASAVTETGRPYNEQFF.